The 29 T cell receptor beta chains in this list originate from one sample, sequenced in a study of T cell responses to AZD1222 COVID-19 vaccine (dated by TCRdb to the early 2020s). The sample's time point label, in plain terms: baseline before first vaccination. The method behind the library was the immunoSEQ multiplex PCR assay. Drawn from immuneACCESS, this table holds only the in-frame rearrangements with V and J called that TCRdb kept. Clones are partly lost; checked studies trace under half to an unresolved V gene and leave the rest unexplained. This sample lists around 180,000 clones; 94% were detected once. The ten largest clones capture about 9.2% of the sample. Sequencing used peripheral blood, obtained on day 0 of AZD1222 vaccination. The receptors come from an adult in good health.

The chain couples TRBV2 to TRBJ1-1; 7 nucleotides line up with TRBD1. Germline CDR1 and CDR2: SNHLY and FYNNEI. With V trimmed by 5 bases and J by 3 bases, 12 bases remained unmatched. The CDR3 sequence is 16 residues long. CDR3 sequence (DNA): TGTGCCAGCAGTCCCAGCCCAGGGGGTTTCGACACTGAAGCTTTCTTT. It codes for CASSPSPGGFDTEAFF.

This rearrangement joins TRBV2 to TRBJ1-1; no firm D call. Germline V lookup: CDR1 SNHLY, CDR2 FYNNEI. There are 14 residues in the CDR3. V was shortened by 5 bases and J by 5 bases, with 15 bases between the two germline ends. The CDR3 here is CASSHDNGVTEAFF. Here the CDR3 DNA reads TGTGCCAGCAGTCACGACAACGGGGTGACTGAAGCTTTCTTT.

CDR3 sequence reads: CASSQAGAVGYTF. The CDR3 bases are TGTGCCAGCAGCCAAGCAGGGGCCGTCGGCTACACCTTC. The chain has TRBV14 and TRBJ1-2; tentative D call: TRBD1 (6 bases). CDR1 is SGHDN, CDR2 FVKESK, per germline. Trimming removed 1 base from V and 8 bases from J, with 11 bases in between. CDR3 length: 13 amino acids.

This rearrangement joins TRBV5-4 to TRBJ2-7; 13 bases fit TRBD2. Germline CDR1 and CDR2: SGHNT and YYREEE (reference sequence). The J segment lost 3 bases and the V segment lost 5 bases, leaving 8 bases of the junction unmatched. The CDR3 has 16 amino acids. The CDR3 region is CASSLAGLAGNYEQYF. CDR3 in DNA: TGTGCCAGCAGTCTCGCGGGACTAGCGGGAAACTACGAGCAGTACTTC.

This clone showed up many times. This chain joins TRBV18 and TRBJ2-5; 9 nucleotides line up with TRBD1. Trimming cost V 2 bases and J 4 bases; bases outside gene matches: 11. CDR1 and CDR2 from the germline V gene are KGHSH and LQKENI. The CDR3 runs to 17 residues. The CDR3 loop is CASSPSTGGAQGETQYF. The CDR3 DNA is TGTGCCAGCTCACCAAGCACAGGGGGCGCACAGGGAGAGACCCAGTACTTC.

This clone is a singleton in its sample. The chain recombines TRBV7-2 with TRBJ2-5, with a weak D call TRBD2 (8 bases). Germline V gene lookup returns CDR1 SGHTA and CDR2 FQGNSA. The V end was cut by 5 bases, the J end by 2 bases, with 15 bases between. The CDR3 extends over 15 amino acids. The CDR3: CASSIGGDRQETQYF. CDR3 in DNA: TGTGCCAGCAGCATCGGGGGGGACAGACAAGAGACCCAGTACTTC.

The chain links TRBV19 to TRBJ2-1, with D hard to call. This CDR3 has 14 amino acids. V was trimmed by 1 base and J by 4 bases, leaving 8 bases between them. CDR1 and CDR2 (germline): LNHDA, SQIVND (reference sequence). In nucleotides, the CDR3 is TGTGCCAGTAGTATAGTAGGCGGATACAATGAGCAGTTCTTC. This codes for CASSIVGGYNEQFF.

The genes are TRBV28 and TRBJ1-6; 7 bases fit TRBD1. Germline V gene lookup returns CDR1 MDHEN and CDR2 SYDVKM. Germline trimming cut 8 bases from V and 10 bases from J; bases unmatched to any gene: 8. This CDR3 is 13 amino acids long. The CDR3 nucleotides are TGTGCCAGCCTCCCAGGGGGTAGATCACCCCTCCACTTT. This encodes CASLPGGRSPLHF.

The chain joins TRBV2 to TRBJ1-6; 7 bases fit TRBD1. The germline gives CDR1 SNHLY, CDR2 FYNNEI. Trimming removed 10 bases from V and 3 bases from J; junction bases left unmatched: 3. This CDR3 spans 13 amino acids. The CDR3 nucleotides read TGTGCCACCCGGGACAGCTATAATTCACCCCTCCACTTT. It specifies CATRDSYNSPLHF.

This clone was detected once. This chain connects TRBV7-8 to TRBJ2-7; maybe TRBD1 (5 bases). The CDR3 spans 14 residues. V was clipped by 3 bases and J by 6 bases, with 15 bases between them. In germline, CDR1 is SGHVS, CDR2 FQNEAQ. CDR3 bases: TGTGCCAGCAGCTTTTCAGGGATTTTCTCCGAGCAGTACTTC. Translation gives CASSFSGIFSEQYF.

The J gene is TRBJ1-3, the V gene TRBV7-8; unclear D gene. V was shortened by 4 bases and J by 2 bases, with 6 bases between the two germline ends. The CDR3 has 13 residues. The V gene's germline CDR1 is SGHVS and CDR2 FQNEAQ. This CDR3 is CASSSTTGNTIYF. CDR3 nucleotide sequence: TGTGCCAGCAGCTCAACGACTGGAAACACCATATATTTT.

V is TRBV15 and J is TRBJ1-2; D uncertain. The CDR3 has 17 amino acids. Germline lookup yields CDR1 LNHNV and CDR2 YYDKDF (reference sequence). Trimming removed 0 bases from V and 6 bases from J, with 20 bases in between. The chain's CDR3 is CATSRESTVAGPHGYTF. Written as DNA, the CDR3 is TGTGCCACCAGCAGAGAATCGACGGTGGCTGGGCCTCATGGCTACACCTTC.

The rearrangement links TRBV28 to TRBJ1-2; D unresolved. V was pared by 1 base and J by 14 bases, with 11 bases between. Germline lookup yields CDR1 MDHEN and CDR2 SYDVKM. This CDR3 has 11 amino acids. CDR3 protein: CASSLSEGKTF. Here the CDR3 DNA reads TGTGCCAGCAGTTTATCTGAGGGAAAGACCTTC.

The chain uses TRBV7-3 and TRBJ2-1, with 7 bases identical to TRBD1. Germline values: CDR1 SGHTA, CDR2 FQGTGA. Unmatched junction bases numbered 7, after V lost 4 bases and J lost 4 bases. The CDR3 is 15 amino acids. CDR3 region: CASSSAGTVYNEQFF. The CDR3 DNA reads TGTGCCAGCAGCTCAGCCGGGACAGTTTACAATGAGCAGTTCTTC. Together with reference TRBV7-3 and TRBJ2-1, the CDR3 gives the full variable domain: GAGVSQTPSNKVTEKGKYVELRCDPISGHTALYWYRQSLGQGPEFLIYFQGTGAADDSGLPNDRFFAVRPEGSVSTLKIQRTERGDSAVYLCASSSAGTVYNEQFFGPGTRLTVL.

A note on this clone: The germline gene is not matched at one end of the junction; a read error may be the cause. This sequence joins TRBV7-2 and TRBJ2-2; 9 bases map to TRBD2. Germline CDR1 reads SGHTA; CDR2 reads FQGNSA. The CDR3 has 17 residues. The CDR3 DNA is TGTGCCAGCAGCCTAGCGGGAAGAGGACCAGACACCGGGGAGCTGTTTTTT. Translated, it gives CASSLAGRGPDTGELFF.

J is TRBJ1-1 and V is TRBV13; TRBD1 is a possible D gene (6 bases). Trimming shortened V by 5 bases and J by 8 bases, and 21 bases separated the two germline ends. From germline, CDR1 is PRHDT and CDR2 FYEKMQ (reference sequence). The CDR3 loop spans 15 amino acids. The CDR3 DNA reads as TGTGCCAGCAGCCAACTTCTCGGGGGGGCGAAAGAAGCTTTCTTT. Amino acid sequence: CASSQLLGGAKEAFF.

This clone has more than one count but fewer than ten. The chain employs TRBV6-2 or TRBV6-3 and TRBJ2-7, with 10 nucleotides matching TRBD2. The V and J ends lost 4 bases and 1 base, in that order; junction bases with no gene match: 10. The germline gives CDR1 MNHEY, CDR2 SVGEGT. CDR3 length equals 17 residues. For the CDR3, the DNA is TGTGCCAGCAGTTTCCGGACTAGCGGCCGACTATCCTACGAGCAGTACTTC. This encodes CASSFRTSGRLSYEQYF.

This chain uses TRBV7-9 with TRBJ1-4; possibly TRBD1 for D (5 bases). Germline V CDR1 and CDR2: SEHNR, FQNEAQ (reference sequence). CDR3 length equals 15 residues. The ends were cut back, 5 bases at V and 6 bases at J, with 16 bases in the middle. CDR3 sequence reads: CASSPLREGDEKLFF. Written as DNA, the CDR3 is TGTGCCAGCAGCCCACTGAGGGAAGGGGATGAAAAACTGTTTTTT. The variable domain in full, with the rest retrieved from reference TRBV7-9 and TRBJ1-4, is DTGVSQNPRHKITKRGQNVTFRCDPISEHNRLYWYRQTLGQGPEFLTYFQNEAQLEKSRLLSDRFSAERPKGSFSTLEIQRTEQGDSAMYLCASSPLREGDEKLFFGSGTQLSVL.

V and J are TRBV3-1 (or the pseudogene TRBV3-2) and TRBJ1-2; D is perhaps TRBD1 (5 bases). This CDR3 spans 14 amino acids. Germline V gives CDR1 LGHDT, CDR2 YNNKEL (reference sequence). The V end was cut by 3 bases, the J end by 4 bases, with 12 bases between. CDR3 loop: CASSQEDGTYGYTF. CDR3 nucleotides: TGTGCCAGCAGCCAGGAGGACGGGACCTATGGCTACACCTTC.

This chain connects TRBV19 to TRBJ2-7, with TRBD1 matching 7 bases. Germline CDR1 LNHDA, CDR2 SQIVND (reference sequence). Trimming removed 3 bases from V and 5 bases from J; junction bases left unmatched: 1. This CDR3 region has 12 residues. CDR3 nucleotides: TGTGCCAGTAGTATCCAGGGGGACGAGCAGTACTTC. It yields the protein CASSIQGDEQYF.

V usage is TRBV4-1 and J usage is TRBJ2-1; possibly TRBD1 for D (7 bases). The germline V gene has CDR1 MGHRA and CDR2 YSYEKL. V dropped 0 bases and J dropped 7 bases, with 16 bases sitting between them. This CDR3 is 16 amino acids long. The DNA for the CDR3 is TGCGCCAGCAGCCAAGATCCAGGGGGGTTAGCGAATGAGCAGTTCTTC. Encoded protein: CASSQDPGGLANEQFF.

V is TRBV7-2 and J is TRBJ1-5; D gene unclear. Per the germline V gene, CDR1 is SGHTA and CDR2 is FQGNSA. V lost 0 bases and J lost 7, with 13 bases in between. The CDR3 is made up of 15 amino acids. The CDR3 region has the DNA TGTGCCAGCAGCTTAGCGCTCGAAGGGAGGCAGCCCCAGCATTTT. Its protein is CASSLALEGRQPQHF.

The chain uses TRBV19 and TRBJ2-1; D is undetermined. Trimming left V 0 bases short and J 7 bases short, with 10 bases between. CDR1 LNHDA and CDR2 SQIVND come from the germline V gene (reference sequence). CDR3 length equals 14 residues. CDR3 loop: CASSIDPWSNEQFF. The CDR3 bases are TGTGCCAGTAGTATAGATCCCTGGTCGAATGAGCAGTTCTTC.

The CDR3 protein is CASSMGRGSEKLFF. The CDR3 region has the DNA TGTGCCAGTAGTATGGGCAGGGGAAGTGAAAAACTGTTTTTT. The chain joins TRBV19 to TRBJ1-4, with a possible D match to TRBD1 (6 bases). In germline, CDR1 is LNHDA, CDR2 SQIVND (reference sequence). The CDR3 is made up of 14 amino acids. Trimming cost V 3 bases and J 7 bases, with 12 bases left between them.

The chain carries TRBV6-5 and TRBJ1-4; D remains ambiguous. V lost 6 bases, J lost 0 bases, and 11 bases lay in between. The CDR3 runs to 15 residues. Per germline, CDR1 MNHEY and CDR2 SVGAGI. CDR3 bases: TGTGCCAGCAGACCGCACCGACCAACTAATGAAAAACTGTTTTTT. Amino acids: CASRPHRPTNEKLFF.

The chain combines TRBV4-2 with TRBJ1-3; 12 nucleotides line up with TRBD1. Germline V gives CDR1 LGHNA, CDR2 YNFKEQ. The CDR3 spans 20 residues. V shed 2 bases, J shed 0 bases, and the junction held 11 bases outside the gene matches. CDR3 loop: CASSQLWDRGPMSSGNTIYF. In nucleotides, the CDR3 is TGTGCCAGCAGCCAACTCTGGGACAGGGGGCCTATGAGCTCTGGAAACACCATATATTTT.

The rearrangement links TRBV5-5 to TRBJ1-1; D gene ambiguous. In germline, CDR1 is SGHKS, CDR2 YYEKEE (reference sequence). Trimming stripped 1 base from V and 2 bases from J, with 12 bases between. The CDR3 loop spans 15 amino acids. For the CDR3, the DNA is TGTGCCAGCAGCTTGTTCGCAGATCCAAACACTGAAGCTTTCTTT. It codes for CASSLFADPNTEAFF.

This clone was seen a handful of times. The chain combines TRBV5-4 with TRBJ1-1; D possibly corresponds to TRBD1 (6 bases). This CDR3 spans 13 amino acids. Looked up from germline, CDR1 is SGHNT and CDR2 is YYREEE (reference sequence). Deletions cut 2 bases from V and 6 bases from J, with 11 bases between. Here the CDR3 DNA reads TGTGCCAGCAGCTTAATGGGGGGGCCTGAAGCTTTCTTT. Protein: CASSLMGGPEAFF. Together with reference TRBV5-4 and TRBJ1-1, the CDR3 gives the full variable domain: ETGVTQSPTHLIKTRGQQVTLRCSSQSGHNTVSWYQQALGQGPQFIFQYYREEENGRGNFPPRFSGLQFPNYSSELNVNALELDDSALYLCASSLMGGPEAFFGQGTRLTVV.

The chain couples TRBV7-3 to TRBJ1-2; tentative D call: TRBD1 (6 bases). CDR3 length: 14 amino acids. Between the trimmed V and J ends, which lost 5 bases and 2 bases, there was a span of 12 bases. The germline gives CDR1 SGHTA, CDR2 FQGTGA. The CDR3 loop reads CASSLGAGNYGYTF. The CDR3, as DNA: TGTGCCAGCAGCCTGGGGGCAGGGAACTATGGCTACACCTTC.